What follows are 24 T cell receptor beta chains derived from one specimen sequenced in a study of T cell repertoires in cytomegalovirus infection. TCRdb re-called the reads with MiXCR, one entry per CDR3 protein. The sample comprises under 350,000 distinct CDR3 sequences, approximately 10% of which are singletons, and around 2.4% rests with the top ten. Sequencing input: PBMCs. The receptors originated from a human donor in good health (CMV status not recorded). Some clones in this sample may be carry-over from other donors' samples.

This clonotype appeared a single time. The chain employs TRBV6-2 or TRBV6-3 and TRBJ1-1, with D possibly being TRBD1 (6 bases). The V and J ends lost 4 bases and 1 base respectively, with 7 bases between them. CDR3 size: 13 residues. CDR1 and CDR2 from the germline V gene are MNHEY and SVGEGT. The CDR3 DNA sequence: TGTGCCAGCAGTTGGGGGGCGAACACTGAAGCTTTCTTT. Amino acids: CASSWGANTEAFF.

This clonotype was found many times. Written as DNA, the CDR3 is TGTGCCAGCAGTTACTCGATGAACCGCGCAACTAATGAAAAACTGTTTTTT. It encodes CASSYSMNRATNEKLFF. V is TRBV6-6 and J is TRBJ1-4; D is unclear. CDR3 length: 17 residues. Germline CDR1 is MNHNY and CDR2 is SVGAGI (reference sequence). V was trimmed by 0 bases and J by 0 bases, leaving 11 bases between them.

The sample holds many counts of this clonotype. This sequence joins TRBV7-2 and TRBJ1-4, with a weak D call TRBD1 (6 bases). The germline gives CDR1 SGHTA, CDR2 FQGNSA. V was cut by 2 bases and J by 3 bases, with 10 bases left in between. CDR3 length: 15 amino acids. As DNA, the CDR3 is TGTGCCAGCAGCTTATCGGGGGCCTCTAATGAAAAACTGTTTTTT. This encodes CASSLSGASNEKLFF.

The table lists this clonotype with many counts. The V and J genes are TRBV20-1 and TRBJ1-5; no reliable D call. The V gene's germline CDR1 is DFQATT and CDR2 SNEGSKA (reference sequence). Trimming removed 1 base at V and 0 bases at J, with 13 bases between. The CDR3 covers 16 residues. This chain's CDR3 is CSARGAPILSNQPQHF. The CDR3, as DNA: TGCAGTGCTAGAGGGGCCCCGATCCTTAGCAATCAGCCCCAGCATTTT.

The chain uses TRBV4-3 and TRBJ2-3; 11 bases match TRBD2. This CDR3 is built from 17 residues. CDR1 is LGHNA, CDR2 YSLEER, per germline. The ends lost 3 bases at V and 2 bases at J; junction bases unmatched: 7. The DNA of the CDR3 is TGCGCCAGCAGCCAGCCCCTAGCGGGGGGATACACAGATACGCAGTATTTT. Its translation is CASSQPLAGGYTDTQYF.

This sequence joins TRBV20-1 and TRBJ2-1; 11 nucleotides align to TRBD2. CDR1 and CDR2 (germline): DFQATT, SNEGSKA (reference sequence). This CDR3 has 17 amino acids. The V gene end was trimmed by 1 base and the J gene end by 5 bases; junction bases not matched to a gene: 10. The CDR3 protein is CSARGKLAGDLHNEQFF. The DNA of the CDR3 is TGCAGTGCTAGAGGTAAACTAGCGGGGGATTTACACAATGAGCAGTTCTTC.

The gene calls are TRBV11-2 and TRBJ2-7, with TRBD2 identical over 10 bases. CDR1 is SGHAT and CDR2 is FQNNGV in the germline V gene. This CDR3 spans 14 amino acids. The ends lost 2 bases at V and 9 bases at J; junction bases unmatched: 7. The CDR3 nucleotides are TGTGCCAGCAGCTTACGTAGCGGGGGGCCAGGGCAGTACGTC. As protein: CASSLRSGGPGQYV.

This clonotype was counted at least ten times. The rearrangement links TRBV6-6 to TRBJ1-5; 7 nucleotides line up with TRBD1. Per the germline V gene, CDR1 is MNHNY and CDR2 is SVGAGI (reference sequence). With 7 bases clipped from V and 2 bases from J, the junction kept 8 bases outside the gene matches. The CDR3 loop spans 15 amino acids. Here the CDR3 DNA reads TGTGCCAGCAATCAACAGGGGATAGGCAATCAGCCCCAGCATTTT. Translation: CASNQQGIGNQPQHF.

This sequence joins TRBV20-1 and TRBJ2-2; D is uncertain. The CDR3 runs to 16 residues. CDR1 and CDR2 (germline): DFQATT, SNEGSKA (reference sequence). V was cut by 0 bases and J by 0 bases, with 11 bases left in between. The CDR3 DNA reads as TGCAGTGCTAGAGATTACGGATCCGCGAACACCGGGGAGCTGTTTTTT. Protein: CSARDYGSANTGELFF.

This clonotype was found many times. V and J are TRBV9 and TRBJ2-1, with TRBD2 identical over 9 bases. The germline V gene has CDR1 SGDLS and CDR2 YYNGEE. The CDR3 totals 16 residues. With 4 bases clipped from V and 4 bases from J, the junction kept 9 bases outside the gene matches. For the CDR3, the DNA is TGTGCCAGCAGCATCGAGGGACTAGCAAGGTACAATGAGCAGTTCTTC. Residues: CASSIEGLARYNEQFF.

CDR3 region: CASSRKAPWRGMELFF. The CDR3 DNA reads as TGTGCCAGCAGCCGTAAGGCCCCGTGGCGGGGAATGGAACTGTTTTTT. V is TRBV3-1 and J is TRBJ1-4, with D uncertain. The CDR3 contains 16 residues. V was cut by 4 bases and J by 12 bases, with 24 bases left in between. The germline gives CDR1 LGHDT, CDR2 YNNKEL (reference sequence).

This clonotype was seen at least ten times. This chain joins TRBV19 and TRBJ2-1; 8 nucleotides align to TRBD1. The germline V gene has CDR1 LNHDA and CDR2 SQIVND (reference sequence). V lost 7 bases and J lost 2; bases outside the gene matches: 7. The CDR3 length is 15 residues. CDR3 loop: CASTARQGTYNEQFF. CDR3 coding DNA: TGTGCCAGTACTGCCCGACAGGGGACCTACAATGAGCAGTTCTTC.

This clonotype has at least ten counts. The V call is TRBV28, the J call TRBJ2-7; 7 bases agree with TRBD1. In germline, CDR1 is MDHEN, CDR2 SYDVKM. The CDR3 consists of 13 residues. The V gene end was trimmed by 5 bases and the J gene end by 9 bases; junction bases not matched to a gene: 10. Written as DNA, the CDR3 is TGTGCCAGCAGTACCGGACAGGCGGCGGGGCAGTACGTC. This codes for CASSTGQAAGQYV.

This CDR3 is CASSIQGAPGNTIYF. CDR3 coding DNA: TGTGCCAGCAGCATCCAGGGGGCGCCGGGAAACACCATATATTTT. J is TRBJ1-3 and V is TRBV25-1; 8 positions match TRBD1. The CDR3 extends over 15 amino acids. V lost 6 bases and J lost 4; bases outside the gene matches: 8. Germline assignment: CDR1 MGHDK and CDR2 SYGVNS.

This clonotype was counted only a few times. CDR3 amino acids: CASSLTRDTQYF. CDR3 nucleotides: TGTGCCAGCAGCCTGACCCGGGATACGCAGTATTTT. This rearrangement joins TRBV9 to TRBJ2-3; D gene ambiguous. The CDR3 is 12 residues long. V was clipped by 4 bases and J by 6 bases, with 9 bases between them. CDR1 is SGDLS and CDR2 is YYNGEE in the germline V gene.

The table lists this clonotype with many counts. The chain employs TRBV5-1 and TRBJ2-3, with 12 bases fitting TRBD2. Losses at the gene ends were 2 bases for V and 2 bases for J; bases not matched to a gene: 6. The CDR3 is 17 residues long. Germline CDR1 and CDR2: SGHRS and YFSETQ. CDR3: CASSFTSGGRFTDTQYF. As DNA, the CDR3 is TGCGCCAGCAGCTTCACTAGCGGGGGGCGGTTCACAGATACGCAGTATTTT.

This clonotype appeared a few times. The chain employs TRBV5-1 and TRBJ2-1, with TRBD2 matching over 9 bases. Trimming at V came to 2 bases and at J to 3 bases, leaving 3 bases not matched to a gene. The CDR3 contains 15 residues. CDR1 and CDR2 (germline): SGHRS, YFSETQ. The CDR3 here is CASSFLAGYYNEQFF. The CDR3 bases are TGCGCCAGCAGCTTTCTAGCGGGGTACTACAATGAGCAGTTCTTC.

Ten or more counts support this clonotype. V usage is TRBV6-5 and J usage is TRBJ2-1; 10 nucleotides match TRBD1. The CDR3 length is 15 residues. The trim removed 0 bases at V and 8 bases at J, leaving 4 bases unmatched. CDR1 MNHEY and CDR2 SVGAGI come from the germline V gene. CDR3 sequence reads: CASSYSDRGVYEQFF. The CDR3 DNA reads TGTGCCAGCAGTTACTCGGACAGGGGGGTGTATGAGCAGTTCTTC.

The V gene is TRBV10-3, the J gene TRBJ2-5; D is unresolved. Trimming shortened V by 9 bases and J by 5 bases, and 19 bases separated the two germline ends. CDR1 is ENHRY, CDR2 SYGVKD, per germline. This CDR3 is 14 amino acids long. This chain's CDR3 is CAIKTDNLGETQYF. The CDR3 nucleotides read TGTGCCATTAAGACTGACAACCTTGGGGAGACCCAGTACTTC.

This clonotype was seen ten or more times. The chain links TRBV7-9 to TRBJ1-5; D not resolved. The CDR3 is 15 residues long. Trimming removed 0 bases at V and 1 base at J, with 7 bases between. Germline V gene sequence: CDR1 SEHNR, CDR2 FQNEAQ (reference sequence). CDR3 bases: TGTGCCAGCAGCTTAGCAGGGATAAGCAATCAGCCCCAGCATTTT. Its translation: CASSLAGISNQPQHF.

This clonotype occurred many times. The CDR3 region has the DNA TGTGCCAGCAGTTCCCCCCCCGGGGCCCATAAGAACTATGGCTACACCTTC. This gives the protein CASSSPPGAHKNYGYTF. The genes are TRBV12-3 or TRBV12-4 and TRBJ1-2; tentatively, D is TRBD1 (5 bases). The ends were cut back, 4 bases at V and 2 bases at J, with 20 bases in the middle. CDR3 size: 17 residues.

This clonotype was seen repeatedly, ten times or more. This rearrangement joins TRBV25-1 to TRBJ2-1, with D perhaps matching TRBD2 (6 bases). The CDR3 covers 14 residues. Germline V CDR1 and CDR2: MGHDK, SYGVNS. Trimming took 4 bases from V and 4 from J, leaving 11 bases between them. This chain's CDR3 is CASSGRGRYNEQFF. In DNA, the CDR3 is TGTGCCAGCAGTGGGAGGGGCAGATACAATGAGCAGTTCTTC. Looking up the rest from reference TRBV25-1 and TRBJ2-1 gives the full variable domain: EADIYQTPRYLVIGTGKKITLECSQTMGHDKMYWYQQDPGMELHLIHYSYGVNSTEKGDLSSESTVSRIRTEHFPLTLESARPSHTSQYLCASSGRGRYNEQFFGPGTRLTVL.

Only a few counts were recorded for this clonotype. This sequence joins TRBV29-1 and TRBJ1-2; the D is unclear. With 0 bases removed from V and 2 bases from J, the gap between germline ends came to 7 bases. The CDR3 covers 13 residues. CDR1 SQVTM and CDR2 ANQGSEA come from the germline V gene. This CDR3 reads CSVEDHLNYGYTF. The CDR3 nucleotides read TGCAGCGTTGAAGATCACCTAAACTATGGCTACACCTTC. Full variable domain (outside the CDR3, taken from reference TRBV29-1 and TRBJ1-2): SAVISQKPSRDICQRGTSLTIQCQVDSQVTMMFWYRQQPGQSLTLIATANQGSEATYESGFVIDKFPISRPNLTFSTLTVSNMSPEDSSIYLCSVEDHLNYGYTFGSGTRLTVV.

This rearrangement joins TRBV20-1 to TRBJ2-4, with D unclear. Germline V gene sequence: CDR1 DFQATT, CDR2 SNEGSKA (reference sequence). V lost 6 bases and J 2 bases, leaving 11 bases between the germline ends. The CDR3 extends over 13 amino acids. The CDR3 coding sequence is TGCAGTGCCCACCAGCCTTCCAAAAACATTCAGTACTTC. This codes for CSAHQPSKNIQYF.